This record covers a single T cell receptor (beta chain). What it binds is not known. Being one base from a much bigger clone, this may be a read error. A single record per CDR3 protein comes from TCRdb applying MiXCR to the 5' RACE reads. The sample shows fewer than 100,000 distinct CDR3 sequences, less than 8% of them seen only once. Germline V lookup: CDR1 LGHDT, CDR2 YNNKEL (reference sequence). The CDR3 extends over 14 amino acids. The data originate from a study of early T cells in non-severe SARS-CoV-2 infection. Across the study: Sequencing of unsorted whole blood was done on bulk RNA, leaving chains unpaired.

Study-wide points: Lookups in VDJdb leaned toward anti-spike CD8 responses and missed private and CD4 specificities.

The specimen sequenced was whole blood. The V gene is TRBV3-1, the J gene TRBJ2-1; D ambiguous. The clonotype comes from an adult who was a healthcare worker with PCR-confirmed SARS-CoV-2 infection or an uninfected control (not recorded which). The CDR3: CAGSQSAGNNEQFF. The CDR3 bases are TGTGCCGGCAGCCAGTCTGCAGGAAACAATGAGCAGTTCTTC.